Shown below are 18 T cell receptor beta chains from a single sample sequenced in a study of post-analysis software for immune sequencing data. Findings and limits, study-wide: Controls had lower frequencies than patients of roughly five TRBV segments, which included TRBV5-6, TRBV5-1 and TRBV20-1.

Prepared libraries of TCR beta cDNA carried unique molecular identifiers. TCRdb analysed the PCR reads with MiXCR anew, one entry per CDR3 protein. Among hundreds of thousands of distinct CDR3 sequences, approximately 53% were seen once, and the ten largest hold roughly 4.4%. Their recognized antigens are unknown. The sequenced material came from blood. Receptors were obtained from a girl aged 5-17 years with multiple sclerosis.

This clonotype is a singleton in its sample. This chain uses TRBV10-3 with TRBJ2-5, with D maybe TRBD2 (6 bases). With the DNA end fitting TRBJ2-7 better, the J assignment may be wrong. Germline CDR1 ENHRY, CDR2 SYGVKD. The CDR3 has 13 amino acids. The CDR3: CAISEGGTPEQYF. CDR3 bases: TGTGCCATCAGTGAGGGGGGGACTCCCGAGCAGTACTTC.

V and J are TRBV7-9 and TRBJ1-1, with TRBD1 as a possible D gene (5 bases). This CDR3 contains 16 residues. Germline CDR1 SEHNR, CDR2 FQNEAQ (reference sequence). The V gene lost 4 bases and the J gene lost 3 bases, with 18 bases spanning the gap. DNA of the CDR3: TGTGCCAGCAGCTCAACACCGCAGGGAACGGACACTGAAGCTTTCTTT. Translation: CASSSTPQGTDTEAFF.

The chain uses TRBV5-1 and TRBJ1-1; 8 nucleotides agree with TRBD1. Unmatched junction bases numbered 8, after V lost 5 bases and J lost 2 bases. The CDR3 contains 15 residues. Per germline, CDR1 SGHRS and CDR2 YFSETQ. The CDR3 loop reads CASSSGQGGNTEAFF. The CDR3 DNA follows: TGCGCCAGCAGTTCCGGACAGGGCGGTAACACTGAAGCTTTCTTT.

The V and J genes are TRBV5-1 and TRBJ1-4; TRBD1 might be the D (5 bases). This CDR3 is 15 amino acids long. Germline CDR1 and CDR2: SGHRS and YFSETQ. The V gene lost 5 bases and the J gene lost 4 bases, with 15 bases spanning the gap. The CDR3 DNA sequence: TGCGCCAGCAGTGGGGCGTTGGGGTTTAATGAAAAACTGTTTTTT. Translating gives CASSGALGFNEKLFF.

V usage is TRBV29-1 and J usage is TRBJ2-7, with 7 nucleotides matching TRBD1. V lost 8 bases to trimming and J lost 0 bases; unmatched junction nucleotides: 7. The CDR3 contains 13 residues. CDR1 and CDR2 from the germline V gene are SQVTM and ANQGSEA. CDR3 amino acids: CSFTGEISYEQYF. DNA of the CDR3: TGCAGCTTTACAGGGGAGATCTCCTACGAGCAGTACTTC.

The chain employs TRBV20-1 and TRBJ2-1; a possible D gene is TRBD2 (6 bases). Germline CDR1 DFQATT, CDR2 SNEGSKA (reference sequence). The CDR3 sequence is 15 residues long. V lost 2 bases and J lost 0, with 11 bases in between. DNA for the CDR3: TGCAGTGCTAGAAGGGCGGGAAGCTCCTACAATGAGCAGTTCTTC. Translated, it gives CSARRAGSSYNEQFF.

The chain couples TRBV28 to TRBJ2-3; 10 bases map to TRBD2. Germline loops: CDR1 MDHEN, CDR2 SYDVKM. CDR3 size: 17 residues. The junction had 8 bases not matched to a gene; V was cut back by 1 base and J by 4 bases. The CDR3 DNA sequence: TGTGCCAGCAGTTTATTCCTTAGCGGGAGGAACTCAGATACGCAGTATTTT. Its translation is CASSLFLSGRNSDTQYF.

The gene calls are TRBV5-1 and TRBJ2-1; TRBD1 agrees at 8 bases. The junction had 5 bases not matched to a gene; V was cut back by 0 bases and J by 6 bases. This CDR3 spans 15 amino acids. The germline CDR1 and CDR2 sequences are SGHRS and YFSETQ. The CDR3 sequence: CASSLGGDRINEQFF. The CDR3 DNA reads as TGCGCCAGCAGCTTGGGAGGGGACAGGATCAATGAGCAGTTCTTC.

The chain links TRBV29-1 to TRBJ2-7; 8 nucleotides line up with TRBD2. J was trimmed by 6 bases and V by 6 bases; bases with no gene match: 13. Germline V lookup: CDR1 SQVTM, CDR2 ANQGSEA. CDR3 length equals 14 residues. The CDR3 coding sequence is TGCAGCGTCGGAGGAAGTAGCGGGATAAGCGAGCAGTACTTC. Amino acids: CSVGGSSGISEQYF.

A few counts support this clonotype. This chain uses TRBV12-3 or TRBV12-4 with TRBJ1-2; D uncertain. The CDR3 loop spans 15 amino acids. V lost 5 bases to trimming and J lost 5 bases, with 18 bases between them. The chain's CDR3 is CASSHFTAEDYGYTF. The CDR3 DNA follows: TGTGCCAGCAGTCATTTCACGGCAGAAGATTATGGCTACACCTTC.

This chain uses TRBV12-3 or TRBV12-4 with TRBJ2-4; 7 bases match TRBD1. After removal of 5 bases from V and 1 base from J, the junction contained 14 bases not matched to a gene. This CDR3 is built from 18 residues. The CDR3 protein is CASSPQGLGFQAKNIQYF. CDR3 bases: TGTGCCAGCAGTCCACAGGGGTTGGGGTTTCAGGCCAAAAACATTCAGTACTTC.

This clonotype was counted a single time. The CDR3 DNA follows: TGTGCCAGCAGACATGGCGAATTGGCGTCCTACGAGCAGTACTTC. Translation gives CASRHGELASYEQYF. This chain links TRBV12-3 or TRBV12-4 with TRBJ2-7; D unclear. V lost 6 bases and J lost 1, with 16 bases in between. CDR3 length: 15 residues.

This clonotype was counted between two and nine times. The rearrangement links TRBV4-1 to TRBJ2-3, with 10 bases aligning to TRBD2. The CDR3 runs to 17 residues. Germline trimming cut 4 bases from V and 5 bases from J; bases unmatched to any gene: 12. Germline V gene lookup returns CDR1 MGHRA and CDR2 YSYEKL. Here the CDR3 DNA reads TGCGCCAGCAGCCCCGAAGGCCTAGCGGGAGAGGGAGATACGCAGTATTTT. It is translated as CASSPEGLAGEGDTQYF.

This clonotype has just a few counts. The chain joins TRBV29-1 to TRBJ2-3, with D possibly TRBD2 on 6 matching bases. The V and J ends lost 3 bases and 6 bases respectively, with 13 bases between them. The CDR3 totals 13 residues. CDR1 is SQVTM, CDR2 ANQGSEA, per germline. The CDR3 spells CSVDGRVADTQYF. CDR3 sequence (DNA): TGCAGCGTTGACGGGAGAGTGGCGGATACGCAGTATTTT.

This chain links TRBV6-5 with TRBJ2-7; 10 bases match TRBD1. This CDR3 comprises 16 residues. Trimming at V came to 4 bases and at J to 2 bases, leaving 8 bases not matched to a gene. From germline, CDR1 is MNHEY and CDR2 SVGAGI. For the CDR3, the DNA is TGTGCCAGCAGTTTATCCGGGACAGGGGCAACCTACGAGCAGTACTTC. It specifies CASSLSGTGATYEQYF.

This clonotype was seen a single time. This chain's CDR3 is CASNLRELETQYF. The CDR3 coding sequence is TGTGCCAGCAACCTCCGGGAGCTAGAGACCCAGTACTTC. The chain combines TRBV7-9 with TRBJ2-5; weak D call: TRBD2 (6 bases). Trimming took 7 bases from V and 4 from J, leaving 13 bases between them. CDR3 size: 13 residues. The germline V gene has CDR1 SEHNR and CDR2 FQNEAQ (reference sequence).

This rearrangement joins TRBV29-1 to TRBJ2-3; 8 bases map to TRBD1. The CDR3 sequence is 13 residues long. V shed 4 bases and J 8 bases; nucleotides not matched to a gene: 8. From germline, CDR1 is SQVTM and CDR2 ANQGSEA. For the CDR3, the DNA is TGCAGCGTTGGGACAGGGATCCTTAGTACGCAGTATTTT. Protein: CSVGTGILSTQYF.

The rearrangement joins TRBV10-3 to TRBJ2-1; D unclear. Germline V gene sequence: CDR1 ENHRY, CDR2 SYGVKD. Trimming stripped 6 bases from V and 7 bases from J, with 10 bases between. The CDR3 contains 12 residues. CDR3 coding DNA: TGTGCCATCAGCGTCCCACCAAATGAGCAGTTCTTC. As protein: CAISVPPNEQFF.